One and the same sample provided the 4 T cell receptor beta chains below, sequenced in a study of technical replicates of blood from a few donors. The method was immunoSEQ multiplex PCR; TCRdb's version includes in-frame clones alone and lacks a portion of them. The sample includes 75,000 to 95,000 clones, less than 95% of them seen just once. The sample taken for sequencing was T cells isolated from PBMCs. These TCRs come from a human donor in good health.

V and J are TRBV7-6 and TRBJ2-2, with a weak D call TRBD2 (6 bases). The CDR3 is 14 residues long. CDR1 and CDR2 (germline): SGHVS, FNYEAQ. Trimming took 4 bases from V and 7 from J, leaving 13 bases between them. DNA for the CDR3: TGTGCCAGCAGCTCAGGCCTGGGGGGCGGGGAGCTGTTTTTT. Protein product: CASSSGLGGGELFF. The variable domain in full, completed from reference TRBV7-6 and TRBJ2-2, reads GAGVSQSPRYKVTKRGQDVALRCDPISGHVSLYWYRQALGQGPEFLTYFNYEAQQDKSGLPNDRFSAERPEGSISTLTIQRTEQRDSAMYRCASSSGLGGGELFFGEGSRLTVL.

Here the CDR3 reads CASSRGASGGPTYEQYF. CDR3 coding DNA: TGTGCCAGCAGCAGGGGGGCGAGCGGGGGCCCAACCTACGAGCAGTACTTC. The rearrangement joins TRBV9 to TRBJ2-7; 8 nucleotides match TRBD2. V was clipped by 4 bases and J by 2 bases; unmatched bases: 14. The V gene's germline CDR1 is SGDLS and CDR2 YYNGEE. This CDR3 is 17 amino acids long.

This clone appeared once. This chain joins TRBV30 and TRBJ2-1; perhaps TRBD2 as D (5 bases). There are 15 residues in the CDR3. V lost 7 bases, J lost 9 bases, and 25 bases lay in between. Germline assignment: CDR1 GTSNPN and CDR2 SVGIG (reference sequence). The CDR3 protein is CALASGVGRFGEQFF. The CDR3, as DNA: TGTGCCTTGGCTTCAGGTGTAGGGAGATTTGGTGAGCAGTTCTTC.

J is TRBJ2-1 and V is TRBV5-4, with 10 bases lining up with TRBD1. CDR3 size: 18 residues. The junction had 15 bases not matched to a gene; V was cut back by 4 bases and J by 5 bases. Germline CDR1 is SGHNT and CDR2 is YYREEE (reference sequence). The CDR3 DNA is TGTGCCAGCAGCCCGGGACAGGGGACACCGGCGCCTCACAATGAGCAGTTCTTC. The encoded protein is CASSPGQGTPAPHNEQFF.